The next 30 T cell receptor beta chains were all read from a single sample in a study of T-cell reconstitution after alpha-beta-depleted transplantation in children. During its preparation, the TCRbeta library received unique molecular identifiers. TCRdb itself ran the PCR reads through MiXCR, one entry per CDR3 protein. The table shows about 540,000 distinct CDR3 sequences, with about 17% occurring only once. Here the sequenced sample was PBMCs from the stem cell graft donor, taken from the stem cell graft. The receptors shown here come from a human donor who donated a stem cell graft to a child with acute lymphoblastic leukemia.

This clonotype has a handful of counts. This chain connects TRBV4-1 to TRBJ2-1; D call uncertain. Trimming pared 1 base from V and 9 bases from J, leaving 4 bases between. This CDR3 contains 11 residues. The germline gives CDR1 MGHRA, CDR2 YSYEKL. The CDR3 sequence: CASSQVGEQFF. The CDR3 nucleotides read TGCGCCAGCAGCCAAGTAGGTGAGCAGTTCTTC.

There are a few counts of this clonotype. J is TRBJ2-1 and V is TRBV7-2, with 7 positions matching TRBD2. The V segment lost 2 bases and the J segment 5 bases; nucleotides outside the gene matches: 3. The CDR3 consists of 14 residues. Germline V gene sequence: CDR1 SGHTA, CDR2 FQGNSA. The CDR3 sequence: CASSLPGGNNEQFF. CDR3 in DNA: TGTGCCAGCAGCTTACCGGGAGGTAACAATGAGCAGTTCTTC.

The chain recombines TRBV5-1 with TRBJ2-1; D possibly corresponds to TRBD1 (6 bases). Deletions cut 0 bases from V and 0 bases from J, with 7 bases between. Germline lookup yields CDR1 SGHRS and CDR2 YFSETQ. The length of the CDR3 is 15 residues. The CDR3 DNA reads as TGCGCCAGCAGCTTGGAGGGGGTCTCCTACAATGAGCAGTTCTTC. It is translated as CASSLEGVSYNEQFF. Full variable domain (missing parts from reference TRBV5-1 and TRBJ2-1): KAGVTQTPRYLIKTRGQQVTLSCSPISGHRSVSWYQQTPGQGLQFLFEYFSETQRNKGNFPGRFSGRQFSNSRSEMNVSTLELGDSALYLCASSLEGVSYNEQFFGPGTRLTVL.

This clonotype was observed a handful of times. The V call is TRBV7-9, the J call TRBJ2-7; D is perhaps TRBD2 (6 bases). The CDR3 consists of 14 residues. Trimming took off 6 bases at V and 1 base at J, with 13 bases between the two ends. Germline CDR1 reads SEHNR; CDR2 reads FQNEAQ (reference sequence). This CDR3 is CASRGTDLSYEQYF. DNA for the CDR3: TGTGCCAGCAGAGGGACTGACTTGTCCTACGAGCAGTACTTC.

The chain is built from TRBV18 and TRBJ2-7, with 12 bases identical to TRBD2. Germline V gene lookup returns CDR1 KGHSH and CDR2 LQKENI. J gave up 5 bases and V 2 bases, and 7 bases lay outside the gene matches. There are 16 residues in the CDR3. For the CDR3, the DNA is TGTGCCAGCTCACCAGGACTAGCGGGAATGAACCACGAGCAGTACTTC. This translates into CASSPGLAGMNHEQYF.

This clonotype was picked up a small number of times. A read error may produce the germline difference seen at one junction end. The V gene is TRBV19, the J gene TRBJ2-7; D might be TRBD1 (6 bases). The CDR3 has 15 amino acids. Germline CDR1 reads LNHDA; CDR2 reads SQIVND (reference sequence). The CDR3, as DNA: TGTGCCAGTGGTATAGGCTTGACAGGTTCCGCCGAGCAGTACTTC. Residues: CASGIGLTGSAEQYF.

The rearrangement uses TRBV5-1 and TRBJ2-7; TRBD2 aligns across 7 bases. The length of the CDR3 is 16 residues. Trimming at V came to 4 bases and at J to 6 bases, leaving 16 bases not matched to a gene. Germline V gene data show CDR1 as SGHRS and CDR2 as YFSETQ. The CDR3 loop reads CASSLLAANLKGEQYF. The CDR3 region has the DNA TGCGCCAGCAGCCTCCTAGCGGCGAACCTAAAGGGCGAGCAGTACTTC.

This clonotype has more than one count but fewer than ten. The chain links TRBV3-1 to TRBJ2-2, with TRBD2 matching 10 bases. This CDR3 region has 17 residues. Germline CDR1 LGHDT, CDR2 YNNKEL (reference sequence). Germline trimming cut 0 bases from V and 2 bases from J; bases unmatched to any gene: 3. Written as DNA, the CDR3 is TGTGCCAGCAGCCAAGATCTACTAGCGGGAAACACCGGGGAGCTGTTTTTT. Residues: CASSQDLLAGNTGELFF.

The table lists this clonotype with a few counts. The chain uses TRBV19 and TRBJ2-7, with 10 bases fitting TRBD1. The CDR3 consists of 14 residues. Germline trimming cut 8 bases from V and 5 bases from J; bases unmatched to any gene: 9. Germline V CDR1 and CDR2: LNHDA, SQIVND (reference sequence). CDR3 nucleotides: TGTGCCAGTGCCACCGGGACAGGGGCTGACGAGCAGTACTTC. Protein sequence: CASATGTGADEQYF.

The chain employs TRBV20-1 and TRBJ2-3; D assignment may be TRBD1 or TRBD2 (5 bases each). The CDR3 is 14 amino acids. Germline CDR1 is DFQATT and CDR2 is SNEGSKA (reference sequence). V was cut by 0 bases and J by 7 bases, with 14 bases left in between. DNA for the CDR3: TGCAGTGCTAGAGATTTGGGGGAAGAAAATACGCAGTATTTT. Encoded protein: CSARDLGEENTQYF.

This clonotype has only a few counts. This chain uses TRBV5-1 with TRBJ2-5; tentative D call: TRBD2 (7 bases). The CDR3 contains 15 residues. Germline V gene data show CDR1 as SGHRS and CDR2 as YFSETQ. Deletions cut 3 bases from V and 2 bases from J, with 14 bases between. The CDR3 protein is CASSSWGGPQETQYF. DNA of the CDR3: TGCGCCAGCAGCTCGTGGGGGGGCCCACAAGAGACCCAGTACTTC.

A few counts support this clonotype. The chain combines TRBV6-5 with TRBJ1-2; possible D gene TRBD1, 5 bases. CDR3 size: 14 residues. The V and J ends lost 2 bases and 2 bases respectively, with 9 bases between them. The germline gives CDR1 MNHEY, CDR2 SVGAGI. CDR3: CASSYDRLNYGYTF. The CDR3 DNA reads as TGTGCCAGCAGTTACGACAGACTGAACTATGGCTACACCTTC.

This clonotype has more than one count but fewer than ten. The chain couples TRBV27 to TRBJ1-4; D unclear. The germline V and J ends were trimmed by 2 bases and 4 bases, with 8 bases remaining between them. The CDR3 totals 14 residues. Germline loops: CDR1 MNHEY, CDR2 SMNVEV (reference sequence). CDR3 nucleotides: TGTGCCAGCAGTTTAAGTTTAAATAATGAAAAACTGTTTTTT. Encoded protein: CASSLSLNNEKLFF.

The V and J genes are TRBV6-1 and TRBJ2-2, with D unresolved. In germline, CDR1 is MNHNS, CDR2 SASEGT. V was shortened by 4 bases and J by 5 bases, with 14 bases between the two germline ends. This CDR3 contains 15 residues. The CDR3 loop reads CASSGWLGGTGELFF. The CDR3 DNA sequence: TGTGCCAGCAGTGGATGGCTAGGCGGTACCGGGGAGCTGTTTTTT.

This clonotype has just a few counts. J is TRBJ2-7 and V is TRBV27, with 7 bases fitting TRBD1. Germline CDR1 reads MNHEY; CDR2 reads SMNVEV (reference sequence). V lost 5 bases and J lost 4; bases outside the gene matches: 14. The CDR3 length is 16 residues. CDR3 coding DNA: TGTGCCAGCAGTCTGGGACAGAGATCGCCTAAATACGAGCAGTACTTC. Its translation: CASSLGQRSPKYEQYF.

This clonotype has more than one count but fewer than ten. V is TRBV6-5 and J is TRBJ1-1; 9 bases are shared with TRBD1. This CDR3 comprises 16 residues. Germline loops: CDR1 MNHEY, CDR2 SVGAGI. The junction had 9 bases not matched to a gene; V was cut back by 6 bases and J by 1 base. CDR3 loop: CASSKDRGGRNTEAFF. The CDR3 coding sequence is TGTGCCAGCAGCAAGGACAGGGGCGGGAGGAACACTGAAGCTTTCTTT.

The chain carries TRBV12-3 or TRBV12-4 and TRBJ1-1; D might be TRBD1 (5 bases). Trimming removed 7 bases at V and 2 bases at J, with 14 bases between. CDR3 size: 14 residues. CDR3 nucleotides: TGTGCCAGCATCCTCCGGGGGGGTAACACTGAAGCTTTCTTT. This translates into CASILRGGNTEAFF.

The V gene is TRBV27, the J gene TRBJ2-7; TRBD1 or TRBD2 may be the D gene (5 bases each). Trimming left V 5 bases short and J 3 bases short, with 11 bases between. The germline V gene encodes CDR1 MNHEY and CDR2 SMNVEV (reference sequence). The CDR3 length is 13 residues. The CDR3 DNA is TGTGCCAGCAGTCCCTGGGACGGCTACGAGCAGTACTTC. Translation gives CASSPWDGYEQYF.

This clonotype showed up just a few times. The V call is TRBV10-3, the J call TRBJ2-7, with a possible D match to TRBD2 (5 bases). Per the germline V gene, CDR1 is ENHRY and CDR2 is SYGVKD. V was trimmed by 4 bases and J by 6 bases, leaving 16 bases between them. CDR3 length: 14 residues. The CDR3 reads CAISVILNEGEQYF. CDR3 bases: TGTGCCATCAGTGTAATTCTTAACGAGGGCGAGCAGTACTTC.

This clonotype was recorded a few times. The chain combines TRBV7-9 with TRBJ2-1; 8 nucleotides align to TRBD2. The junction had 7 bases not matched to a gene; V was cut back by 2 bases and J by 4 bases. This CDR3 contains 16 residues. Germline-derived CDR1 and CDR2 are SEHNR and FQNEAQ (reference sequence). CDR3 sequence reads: CASSLFLAGTYNEQFF. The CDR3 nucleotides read TGTGCCAGCAGCTTATTTCTAGCGGGCACGTACAATGAGCAGTTCTTC.

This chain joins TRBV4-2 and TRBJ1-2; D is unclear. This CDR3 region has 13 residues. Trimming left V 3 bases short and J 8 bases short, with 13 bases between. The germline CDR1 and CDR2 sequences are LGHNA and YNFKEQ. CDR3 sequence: CASSHPRVEGYTF. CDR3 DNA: TGTGCCAGCAGCCACCCGAGGGTAGAAGGCTACACCTTC.

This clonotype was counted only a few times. The CDR3 DNA sequence: TGTGCCAGCAGTTTTATACTCTACGAGCAGTACTTC. Amino acid sequence: CASSFILYEQYF. The chain carries TRBV12-3 or TRBV12-4 and TRBJ2-7; D unresolved. V was trimmed by 3 bases and J by 3 bases, leaving 6 bases between them. The CDR3 has 12 residues.

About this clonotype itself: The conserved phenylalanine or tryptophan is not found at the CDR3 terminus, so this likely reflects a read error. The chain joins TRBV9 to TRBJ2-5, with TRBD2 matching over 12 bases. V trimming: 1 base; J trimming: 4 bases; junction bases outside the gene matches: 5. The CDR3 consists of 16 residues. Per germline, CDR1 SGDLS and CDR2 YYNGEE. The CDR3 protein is CASSVLAGGSGETQYS. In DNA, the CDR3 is TGTGCCAGCAGCGTACTAGCGGGAGGGTCAGGAGAGACCCAGTACTCC.

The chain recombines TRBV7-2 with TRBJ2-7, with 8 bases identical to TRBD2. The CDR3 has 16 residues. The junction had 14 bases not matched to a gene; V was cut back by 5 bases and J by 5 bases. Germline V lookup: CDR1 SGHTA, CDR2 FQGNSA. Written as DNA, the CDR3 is TGTGCCAGCAGCAGGCGGGGGGTGACGCCATTCAACGAGCAGTACTTC. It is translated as CASSRRGVTPFNEQYF.

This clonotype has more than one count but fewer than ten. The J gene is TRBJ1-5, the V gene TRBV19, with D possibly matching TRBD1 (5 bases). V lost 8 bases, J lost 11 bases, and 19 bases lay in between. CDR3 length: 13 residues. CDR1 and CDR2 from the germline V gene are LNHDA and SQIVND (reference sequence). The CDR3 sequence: CASRLSGAPAQHF. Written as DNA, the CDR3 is TGTGCCAGTCGTCTTTCCGGGGCCCCGGCCCAGCATTTT.

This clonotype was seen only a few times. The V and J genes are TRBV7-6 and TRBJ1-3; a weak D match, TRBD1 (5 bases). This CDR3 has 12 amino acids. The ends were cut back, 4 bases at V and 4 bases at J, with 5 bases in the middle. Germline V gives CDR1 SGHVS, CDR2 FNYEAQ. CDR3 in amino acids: CASSSGGNTIYF. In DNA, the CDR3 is TGTGCCAGCAGCTCAGGGGGAAACACCATATATTTT.

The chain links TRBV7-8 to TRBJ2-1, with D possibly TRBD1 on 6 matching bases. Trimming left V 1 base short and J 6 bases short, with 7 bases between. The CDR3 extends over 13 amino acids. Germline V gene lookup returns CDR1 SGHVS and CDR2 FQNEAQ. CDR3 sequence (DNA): TGTGCCAGCAGCTTAGTCAGGGGCAATGAGCAGTTCTTC. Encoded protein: CASSLVRGNEQFF.

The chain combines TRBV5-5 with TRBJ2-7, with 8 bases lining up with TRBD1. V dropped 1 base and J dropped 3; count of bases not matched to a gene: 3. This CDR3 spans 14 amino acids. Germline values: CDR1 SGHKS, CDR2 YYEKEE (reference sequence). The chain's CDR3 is CASSLWGQVYEQYF. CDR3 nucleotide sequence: TGTGCCAGCAGCTTGTGGGGACAGGTCTACGAGCAGTACTTC.

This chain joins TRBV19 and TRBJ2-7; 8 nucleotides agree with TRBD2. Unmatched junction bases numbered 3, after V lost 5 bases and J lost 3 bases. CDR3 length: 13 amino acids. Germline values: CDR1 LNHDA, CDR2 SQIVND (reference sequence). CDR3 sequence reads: CASSLTSDYEQYF. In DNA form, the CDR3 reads TGTGCCAGTAGTCTGACTAGCGACTACGAGCAGTACTTC.

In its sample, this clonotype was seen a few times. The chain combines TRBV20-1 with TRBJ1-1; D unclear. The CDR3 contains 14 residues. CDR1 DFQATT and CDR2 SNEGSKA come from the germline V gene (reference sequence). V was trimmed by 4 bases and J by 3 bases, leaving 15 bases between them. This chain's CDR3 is CSANDRTGHTEAFF. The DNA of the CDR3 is TGCAGTGCTAATGATAGGACGGGTCACACTGAAGCTTTCTTT.